This T cell receptor beta chain came from a study of blood T cells in healthy people across ages (dated by TCRdb to 2015 to 2017). About the investigation overall: Template switching captured roughly one uniquely barcoded TCR beta cDNA molecule per two T cells in model experiments. To track age-related changes in TCR beta repertoire diversity, the study relied on deep sequencing normalized with unique cDNA molecular identifiers. Four age groups were formed from the donors: young (average around 15 years), middle-aged (less than 40), aged (under 70) and long-lived (82). The study analyzed two additional independent replicas of 1 million unique cDNA reads from the same blood draw for two donors, one aged 18 to 30 and one aged 80 or older. Study-wide findings and limitations: Compared with the aged group, more naive CD4+ T cells, fewer expanded clones and increased TCR diversity were shown by the long-lived group, suggesting age selection. Donor CMV infection status was unknown, potentially confounding age-related changes in expanded clonotypes. As age increased, observed TCR beta diversity per million T cells dropped in a roughly linear way, and a significant reduction was already evident by age roughly 40. Estimates of total diversity from one million sequenced T cells were regarded as lower bounds and underestimates. Observed TCR beta diversity correlated strongly with the percentage of naive T cells measured by flow cytometry. Bulk unsorted PBMC profiling prevented conclusive comparison of naive and antigen-experienced compartments.

Comment on this clonotype: Its specific antigen is unknown. The junction differs from germline at one of its ends, possibly a read error.

The CDR3 goes from the cysteine to the phenylalanine over 15 residues. The sequence is cut down to CDR3 DNA, 45 bases in frame from base 1. CDR1 SEHNR and CDR2 FQNEAQ were looked up in the germline V gene (reference sequence). Donors were roughly 40 systemically healthy Caucasian individuals from Russia aged roughly 6 to 95 years. Ten milliliters of peripheral blood were drawn from each donor into EDTA-treated Vacutainer tubes. PBMCs were isolated by Ficoll-Paque density-gradient centrifugation, with at least 6 million obtained per sample. Trizol reagent was used to extract total RNA from PBMCs, with at least 6 micrograms per sample. For every donor, an aliquot of PBMCs went through flow cytometry to measure the percentages of naive CD45RAhigh/CD27high T cells. The library relied on 5' RACE. Sequencing instrument: Illumina HiSeq 2500. The second PCR ran for about 6 to 12 cycles and used a J-beta primer mix along with a sample-barcoded 5' primer. A unique molecular identifier was introduced onto each TCR beta cDNA molecule by a template-switch 5' adaptor carrying 12 random nucleotides. At least 2.5 million CDR3-containing paired-end reads were obtained from each sample. First-strand cDNA was synthesized from all RNA with the Mint cDNA synthesis kit, primed by a TRBC-specific oligonucleotide. All cDNA was treated with uracil-DNA glycosylase and then went through a first 18-cycle PCR with the universal primers M1SS and BC2_uni_R. Per the source publication's procedure: Normalization of each sample was performed by random selection of 1 million high-quality reads, each carrying a distinct molecular identifier. Instead of being binned into consensus sequences, reads with shared molecular identifiers were discarded. MiTCR, run with a Q25 quality threshold and the strictest error-elimination algorithm, handled CDR3 identification, clonotype clustering and error correction. A nonparametric unseen species model with Euler transformation was used to estimate a lower bound on total TCR beta diversity. TCRdb ran its own pipeline on the public reads, namely fastp trimming at Q25 and MiXCR clone calling, and kept in-frame beta chains. CDR3 protein sequences are deduplicated, and each keeps its most common genes and DNA. It is TCRdb's table, rather than the study itself, that gives the V and J calls and clone size. The sample data list about 930,000 distinct CDR3 sequences, and 29% of these were observed just once. The top ten hold about 10% of the sample.

These data were likewise used in another study, on T cells of mothers and their children. The second study also describes: Nine systemically healthy Caucasian individuals, comprising three mothers and their six children, were included as donors. cDNA synthesis used all of the extracted RNA, with roughly 1.5 ug of RNA in each 15 ul reaction. Sample barcodes and 2-4 random nucleotides were added via the M1S primer in the second PCR. Over 8 million TCR beta CDR3 reads came from each mother, compared with approximately 2.8 million reads from each child. In both related and unrelated pairs, thymic selection shapes the output of TCR recombination in a similar way, with inherited differences having only a minor effect. Normalized repertoire overlap in related mother-child pairs was always slightly higher than in unrelated mother-child pairs, but the difference was never significant. No persistent microchimeric T cell clones were found, with a detection sensitivity of approximately 94 clones per million clonotypes. In the study, deep NGS was used to compare the TCR beta repertoires of mothers and children, and features distinguishing related mother-child pairs from unrelated individuals were sought. On average, the children were roughly 10 +/- 4 years old, while the mothers were about 40 +/- 4 years old. After adapters were ligated using NEBNext reagents, the libraries underwent 100+100 nt paired-end sequencing on an Illumina HiSeq 2000. To prevent cross-contamination, the mother and child libraries were prepared a month apart and were sequenced in separate runs. For each donor, somewhere between about 500,000 and 2,000,000 distinct TCR beta clonotypes were identified. Naive TCR beta clonotypes were estimated from low-frequency clonotypes matched to each donor's FACS-determined naive share, without sorting.

This TCR was sampled from a woman in her 40s in good health. The chain is made from TRBV7-9 and TRBJ2-7, with 10 bases matching TRBD1. The specimen was blood. In nucleotide form, the sequence is TGTGCCAGCAGCTCACCGGGACAGGGGACCTACGAGCAGAACTTC. Translated, this gives CASSSPGQGTYEQNF.